This is a list of T cell receptor beta chains from one sample in a study of beta chain features in type 1 diabetes. TCRdb's copy holds only in-frame clones and misses some; the assay was immunoSEQ multiplex PCR. The sample has 200,000 to 250,000 clones, around 14% seen once. Sequenced sample: naive CD4+ T cells from blood. These receptors all stem from a man aged 30 to 45 with type 1 diabetes. CDR3s include the opening cysteine and the closing phenylalanine or tryptophan. The D gene is left open where the match is weak. The listing skips clone size in some rows; elsewhere it reads once, few, many or a size class.

j_call v_call d_call clone_size cdr3_aa cdr3_nt
TRBJ1-1 TRBV6-5 TRBD1 few CASSRQGLYTEAFF TGTGCCAGCAGTCGACAGGGGCTCTACACTGAAGCTTTCTTT
TRBJ2-3 TRBV28 TRBD1 NA CASSGTVTDTQYF TGTGCCAGCAGTGGGACAGTCACAGATACGCAGTATTTT
TRBJ2-7 TRBV27 TRBD1 few CASSRQGGSYEQYF TGTGCCAGCAGTAGACAGGGCGGAAGCTACGAGCAGTACTTC
TRBJ2-2 TRBV18 TRBD1 NA CASSLGQGGTGELFF TGTGCCAGCTCACTCGGACAGGGAGGCACCGGGGAGCTGTTTTTT
TRBJ2-7 TRBV6-5 TRBD2 few CASSYFSGAASYEQYF TGTGCCAGCAGTTACTTTAGCGGGGCTGCGTCCTACGAGCAGTACTTC
TRBJ2-5 TRBV12-5 TRBD1 NA CASGDRNQETQYF TGTGCTAGCGGGGACAGGAACCAAGAGACCCAGTACTTC
TRBJ1-1 TRBV18 NA NA CASSLQGGKDTEAFF TGTGCCAGCTCACTCCAGGGCGGGAAAGACACTGAAGCTTTCTTT
TRBJ2-5 TRBV7-2 NA NA CASSPSLDAGRETQYF TGTGCCAGCAGCCCGTCCTTGGACGCGGGTCGGGAGACCCAGTACTTC
TRBJ2-2 TRBV5-1 NA few CASSLGPQASANTGELFF TGCGCCAGCAGCTTGGGCCCACAGGCTAGCGCGAACACCGGGGAGCTGTTTTTT
TRBJ1-5 TRBV6-5 NA few CASSYDTDQPQHF TGTGCCAGCAGTTACGACACCGATCAGCCCCAGCATTTT
TRBJ2-6 TRBV11-2 NA NA CASSLDRANVLTF TGTGCCAGCAGCTTAGATAGGGCCAACGTCCTGACTTTC
TRBJ2-7 TRBV30 NA few CASGEDYEQYF TGTGCCTCCGGCGAGGACTACGAGCAGTACTTC
TRBJ1-4 TRBV4-1 NA NA CASSHRSLSTNEKLFF TGCGCCAGCAGCCACCGATCACTCTCAACTAATGAAAAACTGTTTTTT
TRBJ2-1 TRBV5-8 NA NA CASSRSNNEQFF TGTGCCAGCAGCCGGAGCAACAATGAGCAGTTCTTC
TRBJ1-1 TRBV15 TRBD1 NA CATSRDWLGQGGTEAFF TGTGCCACCAGCAGAGATTGGCTCGGACAGGGAGGCACTGAAGCTTTCTTT
TRBJ2-7 TRBV10-3 NA NA CAISDPGPYEQYF TGTGCCATCAGTGATCCAGGCCCCTACGAGCAGTACTTC
TRBJ2-1 TRBV25-1 NA NA CASSESVGSSYNEQFF TGTGCCAGCAGTGAATCTGTGGGGAGCTCCTACAATGAGCAGTTCTTC
TRBJ1-2 TRBV7-9 NA NA CASSLADRIYGYTF TGTGCCAGCAGCCTCGCCGACAGGATATATGGCTACACCTTC
TRBJ1-1 TRBV5-1 TRBD1 NA CASSLLTGDGNTEAFF TGCGCCAGCAGCTTGTTGACAGGGGACGGGAACACTGAAGCTTTCTTT
TRBJ2-1 TRBV19 TRBD2 NA CASSRTSGSGYNEQFF TGTGCCAGTAGTAGAACTAGCGGGAGCGGTTACAATGAGCAGTTCTTC
TRBJ1-3 TRBV7-9 NA NA CASQRAGTGNTIYF TGTGCCAGCCAGAGGGCGGGAACTGGAAACACCATATATTTT
TRBJ2-5 TRBV5-4 TRBD1 NA CASSLGGDRGETQYF TGTGCCAGCAGCTTAGGGGGGGACAGGGGTGAGACCCAGTACTTC
TRBJ2-3 TRBV5-4 TRBD2 NA CASSPGLAGADTQYF TGTGCCAGCAGCCCCGGACTAGCGGGGGCCGATACGCAGTATTTT
TRBJ1-2 TRBV7-2 NA few CASRQQINYGYTF TGTGCCAGCAGGCAACAGATTAACTATGGCTACACCTTC
TRBJ2-1 TRBV2 TRBD1 few CASGGQGAGEQFF TGTGCCAGCGGGGGACAGGGGGCGGGGGAGCAGTTCTTC
TRBJ2-7 TRBV10-3 NA NA CAISEGVSLSLYEQYF TGTGCCATCAGTGAGGGAGTGTCCCTTTCCCTCTACGAGCAGTACTTC
TRBJ1-1 TRBV30 NA few CAWRGRENTEAFF TGTGCCTGGAGAGGGCGGGAGAACACTGAAGCTTTCTTT